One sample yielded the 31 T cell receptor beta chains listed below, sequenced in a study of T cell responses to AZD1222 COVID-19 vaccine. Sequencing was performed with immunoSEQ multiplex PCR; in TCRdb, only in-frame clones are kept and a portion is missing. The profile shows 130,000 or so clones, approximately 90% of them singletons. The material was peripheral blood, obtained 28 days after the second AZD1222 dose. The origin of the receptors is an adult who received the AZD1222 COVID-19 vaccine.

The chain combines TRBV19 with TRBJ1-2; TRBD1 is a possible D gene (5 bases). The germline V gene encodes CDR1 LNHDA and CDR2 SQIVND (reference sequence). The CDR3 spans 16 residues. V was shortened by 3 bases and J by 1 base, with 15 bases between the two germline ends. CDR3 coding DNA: TGTGCCAGTAGTATGGCCTTGCCGACAGTTAACTATGGCTACACCTTC. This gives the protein CASSMALPTVNYGYTF.

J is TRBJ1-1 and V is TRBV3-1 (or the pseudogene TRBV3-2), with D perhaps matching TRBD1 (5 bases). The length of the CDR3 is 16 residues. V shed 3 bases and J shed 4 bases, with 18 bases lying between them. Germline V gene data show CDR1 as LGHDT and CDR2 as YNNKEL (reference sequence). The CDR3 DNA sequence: TGTGCCAGCAGCCAGGAAAGGGTAAGGGGTACCACTGAAGCTTTCTTT. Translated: CASSQERVRGTTEAFF.

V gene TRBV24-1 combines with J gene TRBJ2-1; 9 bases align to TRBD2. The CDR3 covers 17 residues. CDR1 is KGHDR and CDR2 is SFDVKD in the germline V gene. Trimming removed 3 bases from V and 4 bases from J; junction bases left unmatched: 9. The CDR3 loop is CATSDSKAGGVYNEQFF. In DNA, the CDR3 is TGTGCCACCAGTGATAGTAAGGCGGGAGGGGTATACAATGAGCAGTTCTTC.

The CDR3 sequence is CASSPTSGRDEQFF. The DNA of the CDR3 is TGCGCCAGCAGCCCTACTAGCGGGAGGGATGAGCAGTTCTTC. V is TRBV5-1 and J is TRBJ2-1; TRBD2 matches 13 bases. This CDR3 spans 14 amino acids. Per the germline V gene, CDR1 is SGHRS and CDR2 is YFSETQ. Trimming took 4 bases from V and 8 from J; bases not matched to a gene: 3.

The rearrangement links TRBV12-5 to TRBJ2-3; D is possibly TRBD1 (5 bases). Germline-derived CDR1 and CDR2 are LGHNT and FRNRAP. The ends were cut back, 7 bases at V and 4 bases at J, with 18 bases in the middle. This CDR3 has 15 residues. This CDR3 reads CASEPPGSWADTQYF. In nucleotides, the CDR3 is TGTGCTAGTGAGCCGCCAGGGTCTTGGGCAGATACGCAGTATTTT.

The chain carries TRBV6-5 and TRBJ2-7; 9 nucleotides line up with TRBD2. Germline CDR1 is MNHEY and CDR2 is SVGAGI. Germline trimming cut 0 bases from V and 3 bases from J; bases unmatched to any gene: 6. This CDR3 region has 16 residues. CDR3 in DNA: TGTGCCAGCAGTTACTCGTCTAGCGGGATCGGCTACGAGCAGTACTTC. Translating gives CASSYSSSGIGYEQYF.

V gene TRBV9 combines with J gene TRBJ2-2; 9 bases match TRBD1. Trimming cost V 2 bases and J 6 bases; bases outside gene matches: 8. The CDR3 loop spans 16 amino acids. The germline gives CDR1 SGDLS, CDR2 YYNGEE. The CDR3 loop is CASSVSGTGNSGELFF. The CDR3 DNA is TGTGCCAGCAGCGTTTCCGGGACAGGGAATTCCGGGGAGCTGTTTTTT.

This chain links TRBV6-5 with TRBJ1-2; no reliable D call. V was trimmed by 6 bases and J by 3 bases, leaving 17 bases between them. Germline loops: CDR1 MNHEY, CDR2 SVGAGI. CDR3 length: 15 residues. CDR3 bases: TGTGCCAGCAGAGAGAGAGGGCCCAGACACTATGGCTACACCTTC. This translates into CASRERGPRHYGYTF.

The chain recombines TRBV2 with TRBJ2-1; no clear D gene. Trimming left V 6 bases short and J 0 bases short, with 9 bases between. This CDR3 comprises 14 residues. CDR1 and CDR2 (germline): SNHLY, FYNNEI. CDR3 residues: CASRALSSYNEQFF. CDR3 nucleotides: TGTGCCAGCAGGGCTCTGAGCTCCTACAATGAGCAGTTCTTC.

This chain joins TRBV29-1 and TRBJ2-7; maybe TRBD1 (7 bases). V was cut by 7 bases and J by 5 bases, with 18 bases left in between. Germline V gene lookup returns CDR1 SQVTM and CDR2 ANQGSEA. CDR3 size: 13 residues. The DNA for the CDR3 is TGCAGCGGGAGCGACAGGGAGGTCGACGAGCAGTACTTC. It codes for CSGSDREVDEQYF.

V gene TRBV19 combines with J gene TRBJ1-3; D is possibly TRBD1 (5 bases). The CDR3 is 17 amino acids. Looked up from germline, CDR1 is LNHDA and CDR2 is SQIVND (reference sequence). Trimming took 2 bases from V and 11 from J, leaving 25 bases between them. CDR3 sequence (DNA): TGTGCCAGTAGTATATTCCGACGGGGATTGAGGGGTTTCGCCATATATTTT. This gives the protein CASSIFRRGLRGFAIYF.

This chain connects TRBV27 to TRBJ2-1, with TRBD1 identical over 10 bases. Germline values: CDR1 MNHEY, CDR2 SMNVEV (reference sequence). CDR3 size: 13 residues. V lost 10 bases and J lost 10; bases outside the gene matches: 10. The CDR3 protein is CATAGTGVGEQFF. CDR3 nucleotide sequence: TGTGCCACCGCCGGGACAGGGGTGGGAGAGCAGTTCTTC.

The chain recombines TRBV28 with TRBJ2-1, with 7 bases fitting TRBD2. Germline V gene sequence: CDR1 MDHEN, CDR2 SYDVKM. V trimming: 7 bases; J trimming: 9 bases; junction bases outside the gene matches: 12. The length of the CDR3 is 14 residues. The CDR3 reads CASTHPGVAGEQFF. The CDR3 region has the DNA TGTGCCAGCACCCACCCCGGGGTAGCGGGTGAGCAGTTCTTC. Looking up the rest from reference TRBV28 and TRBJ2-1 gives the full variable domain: DVKVTQSSRYLVKRTGEKVFLECVQDMDHENMFWYRQDPGLGLRLIYFSYDVKMKEKGDIPEGYSVSREKKERFSLILESASTNQTSMYLCASTHPGVAGEQFFGPGTRLTVL.

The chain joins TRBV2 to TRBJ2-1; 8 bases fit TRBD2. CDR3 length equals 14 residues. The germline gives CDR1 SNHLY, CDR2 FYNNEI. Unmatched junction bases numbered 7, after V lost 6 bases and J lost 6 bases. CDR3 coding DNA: TGTGCCAGCAGGGAGGTGGGGACTAGCAATGAGCAGTTCTTC. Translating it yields CASREVGTSNEQFF. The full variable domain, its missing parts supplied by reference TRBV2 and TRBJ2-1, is EPEVTQTPSHQVTQMGQEVILRCVPISNHLYFYWYRQILGQKVEFLVSFYNNEISEKSEIFDDQFSVERPDGSNFTLKIRSTKLEDSAMYFCASREVGTSNEQFFGPGTRLTVL.

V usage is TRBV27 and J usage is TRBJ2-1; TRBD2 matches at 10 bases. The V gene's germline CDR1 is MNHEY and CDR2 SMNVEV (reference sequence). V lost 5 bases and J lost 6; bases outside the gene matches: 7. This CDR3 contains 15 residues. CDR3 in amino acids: CASSLLAGALNEQFF. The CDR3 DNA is TGTGCCAGCAGTCTGCTAGCGGGAGCACTCAATGAGCAGTTCTTC.

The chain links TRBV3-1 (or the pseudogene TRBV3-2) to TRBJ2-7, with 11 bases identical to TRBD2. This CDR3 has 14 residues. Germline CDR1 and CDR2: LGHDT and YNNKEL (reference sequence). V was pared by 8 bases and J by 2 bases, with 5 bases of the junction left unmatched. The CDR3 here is CASRTSGSTYEQYF. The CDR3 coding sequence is TGTGCCAGCCGAACTAGCGGGAGCACCTACGAGCAGTACTTC.

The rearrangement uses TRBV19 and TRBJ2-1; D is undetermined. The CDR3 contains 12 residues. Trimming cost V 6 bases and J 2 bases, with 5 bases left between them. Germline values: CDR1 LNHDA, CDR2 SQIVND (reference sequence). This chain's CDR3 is CASSQTYNEQFF. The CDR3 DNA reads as TGTGCCAGTAGCCAGACCTACAATGAGCAGTTCTTC.

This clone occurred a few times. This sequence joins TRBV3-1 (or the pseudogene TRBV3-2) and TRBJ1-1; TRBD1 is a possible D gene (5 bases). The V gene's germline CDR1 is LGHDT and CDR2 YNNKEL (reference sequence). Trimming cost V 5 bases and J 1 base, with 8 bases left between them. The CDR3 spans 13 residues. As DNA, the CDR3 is TGTGCCAGCAGCTTTACAGGGAACACTGAAGCTTTCTTT. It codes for CASSFTGNTEAFF.

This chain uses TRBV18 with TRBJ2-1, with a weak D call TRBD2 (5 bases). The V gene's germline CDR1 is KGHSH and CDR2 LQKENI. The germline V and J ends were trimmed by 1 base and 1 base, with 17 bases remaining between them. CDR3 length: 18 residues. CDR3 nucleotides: TGTGCCAGCTCACCACTTAAACGGTTAGGAGGATCCTACAATGAGCAGTTCTTC. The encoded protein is CASSPLKRLGGSYNEQFF.

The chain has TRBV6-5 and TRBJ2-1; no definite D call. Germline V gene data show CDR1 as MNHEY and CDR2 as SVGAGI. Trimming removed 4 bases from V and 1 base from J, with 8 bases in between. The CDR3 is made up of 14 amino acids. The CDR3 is CASSLGKSYNEQFF. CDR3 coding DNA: TGTGCCAGCAGTTTAGGGAAGTCCTACAATGAGCAGTTCTTC.

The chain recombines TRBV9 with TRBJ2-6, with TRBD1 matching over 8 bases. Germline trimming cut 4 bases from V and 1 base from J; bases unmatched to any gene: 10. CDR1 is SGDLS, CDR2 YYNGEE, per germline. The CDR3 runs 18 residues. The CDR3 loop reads CASSYRTGSWSGANVLTF. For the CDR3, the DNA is TGTGCCAGCAGCTACCGGACAGGGAGTTGGTCTGGGGCCAACGTCCTGACTTTC.

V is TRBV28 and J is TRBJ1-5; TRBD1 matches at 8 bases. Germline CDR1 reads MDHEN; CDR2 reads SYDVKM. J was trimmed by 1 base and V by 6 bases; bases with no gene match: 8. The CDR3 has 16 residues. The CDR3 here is CASSPGTGRSNQPQHF. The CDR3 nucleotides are TGTGCCAGCAGCCCCGGGACAGGAAGAAGCAATCAGCCCCAGCATTTT.

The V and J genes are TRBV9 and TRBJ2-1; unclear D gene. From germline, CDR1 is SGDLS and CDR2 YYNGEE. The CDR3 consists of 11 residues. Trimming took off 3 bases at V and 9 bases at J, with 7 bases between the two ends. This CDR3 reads CASSENSEQFF. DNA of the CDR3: TGTGCCAGCAGCGAGAATAGTGAGCAGTTCTTC.

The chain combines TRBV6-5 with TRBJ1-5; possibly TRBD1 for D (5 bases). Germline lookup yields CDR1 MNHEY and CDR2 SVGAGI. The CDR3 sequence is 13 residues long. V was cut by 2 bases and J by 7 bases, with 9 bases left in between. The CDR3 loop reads CASSYDRRQPQHF. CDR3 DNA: TGTGCCAGCAGTTACGACAGAAGGCAGCCCCAGCATTTT.

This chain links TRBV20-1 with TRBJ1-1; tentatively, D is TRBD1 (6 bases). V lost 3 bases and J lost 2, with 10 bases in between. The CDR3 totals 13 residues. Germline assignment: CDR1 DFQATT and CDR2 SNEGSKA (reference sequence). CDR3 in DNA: TGCAGTGCTAGTCGGGGGGCAAACACTGAAGCTTTCTTT. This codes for CSASRGANTEAFF.

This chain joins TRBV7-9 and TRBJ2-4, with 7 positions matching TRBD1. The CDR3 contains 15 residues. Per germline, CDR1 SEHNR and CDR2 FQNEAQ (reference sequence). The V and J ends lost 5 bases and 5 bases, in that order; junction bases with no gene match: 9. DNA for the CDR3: TGTGCCAGCAGCCTCCGGGAAGGGGGCGAAAACATTCAGTACTTC. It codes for CASSLREGGENIQYF.

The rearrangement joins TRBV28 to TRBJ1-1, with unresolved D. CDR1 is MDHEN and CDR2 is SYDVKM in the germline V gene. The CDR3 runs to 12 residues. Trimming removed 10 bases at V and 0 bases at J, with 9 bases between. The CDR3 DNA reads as TGTGCCACGGGCCGCATGAACACTGAAGCTTTCTTT. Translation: CATGRMNTEAFF.

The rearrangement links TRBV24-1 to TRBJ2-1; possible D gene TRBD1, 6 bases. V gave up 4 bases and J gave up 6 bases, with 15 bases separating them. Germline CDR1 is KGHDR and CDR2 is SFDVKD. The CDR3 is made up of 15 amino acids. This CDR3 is CATSDMRGLGNEQFF. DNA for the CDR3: TGTGCCACCAGTGACATGAGGGGGTTAGGCAATGAGCAGTTCTTC.

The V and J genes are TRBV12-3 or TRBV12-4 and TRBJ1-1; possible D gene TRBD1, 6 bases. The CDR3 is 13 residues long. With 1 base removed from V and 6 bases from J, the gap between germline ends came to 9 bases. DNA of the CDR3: TGTGCCAGCAGTTTAGGGGGGGCGCCTGAAGCTTTCTTT. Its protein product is CASSLGGAPEAFF.

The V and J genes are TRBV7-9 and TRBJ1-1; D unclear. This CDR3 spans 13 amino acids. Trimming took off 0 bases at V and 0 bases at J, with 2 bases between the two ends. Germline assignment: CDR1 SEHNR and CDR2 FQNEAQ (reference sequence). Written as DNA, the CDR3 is TGTGCCAGCAGCTTAGCGTTGAACACTGAAGCTTTCTTT. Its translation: CASSLALNTEAFF.

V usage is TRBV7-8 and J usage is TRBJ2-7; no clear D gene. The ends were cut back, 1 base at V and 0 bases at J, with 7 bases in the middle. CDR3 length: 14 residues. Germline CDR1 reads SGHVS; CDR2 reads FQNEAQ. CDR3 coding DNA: TGTGCCAGCAGCTTAGATCCCTACTCCTACGAGCAGTACTTC. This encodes CASSLDPYSYEQYF.